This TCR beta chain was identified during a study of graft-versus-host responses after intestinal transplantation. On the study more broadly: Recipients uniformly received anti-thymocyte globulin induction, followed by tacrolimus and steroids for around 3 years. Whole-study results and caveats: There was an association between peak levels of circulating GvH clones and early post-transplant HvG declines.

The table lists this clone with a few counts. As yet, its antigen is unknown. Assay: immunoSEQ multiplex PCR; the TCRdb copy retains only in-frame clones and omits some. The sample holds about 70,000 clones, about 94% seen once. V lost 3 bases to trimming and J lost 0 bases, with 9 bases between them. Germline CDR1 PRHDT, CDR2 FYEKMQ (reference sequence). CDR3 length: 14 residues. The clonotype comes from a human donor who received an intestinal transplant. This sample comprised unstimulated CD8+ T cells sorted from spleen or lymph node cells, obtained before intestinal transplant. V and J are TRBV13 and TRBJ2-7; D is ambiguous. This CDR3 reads CASSFSSSSYEQYF. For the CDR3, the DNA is TGTGCCAGCAGCTTTTCTTCGAGCTCCTACGAGCAGTACTTC.